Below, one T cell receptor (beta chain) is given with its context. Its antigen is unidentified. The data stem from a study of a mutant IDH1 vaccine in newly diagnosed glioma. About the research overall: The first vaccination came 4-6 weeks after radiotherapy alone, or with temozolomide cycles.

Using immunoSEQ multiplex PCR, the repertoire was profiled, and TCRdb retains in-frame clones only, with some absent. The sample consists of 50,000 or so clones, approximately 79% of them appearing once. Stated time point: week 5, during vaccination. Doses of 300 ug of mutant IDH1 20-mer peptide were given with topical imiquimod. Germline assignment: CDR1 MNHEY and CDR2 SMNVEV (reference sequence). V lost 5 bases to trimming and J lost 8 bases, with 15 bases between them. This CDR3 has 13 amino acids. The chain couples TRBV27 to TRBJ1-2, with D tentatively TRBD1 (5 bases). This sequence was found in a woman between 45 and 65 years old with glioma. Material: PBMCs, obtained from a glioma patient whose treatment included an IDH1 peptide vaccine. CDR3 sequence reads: CASSPRGRQGYTF. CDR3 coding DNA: TGTGCCAGCAGTCCCCGGGGCAGACAAGGCTACACCTTC.